In this sample, the clone carrying this TCR beta chain turned up a few times. No antigen is known for it. The germline CDR1 and CDR2 sequences are LNHNV and YYDKDF (reference sequence). CDR3 length: 15 residues. Trimming left V 0 bases short and J 0 bases short, with 9 bases between. Sequenced patients had shown CD8+CD57+ cell expansion by flow cytometry. Each patient had severe acquired aplastic anemia. This sample is part of a study of CD8+CD57+ T cells in acquired aplastic anemia. For the study at large: Sorted CD4+ and CD8+ cell DNA averaged roughly 3 ug.

Notes on the study in general: Between patients and controls, about 30 CD8+ CDR3 sequences were found in common. Any difference that existed in CD8+ Simpson's diversity between patients and controls was not significant.

Profiling of TCR beta VDJ combinations and CDR3 sequences used genomic DNA as template. TCRdb itself ran the reads through MiXCR, one entry per CDR3 protein. Of approximately 250,000 distinct CDR3 sequences in the sample, approximately 79% were seen once. The sequenced material came from sorted CD4+, CD8+, or CD8+CD57+ T cells (not recorded which) from PBMCs. J is TRBJ2-7 and V is TRBV15, with a weak D call TRBD1 (5 bases). The clonotype was recovered from a human donor with aplastic anemia. This CDR3 is CATSRDTGPSYEQYF. CDR3 DNA sequence: TGTGCCACCAGCAGAGATACAGGACCCTCCTACGAGCAGTACTTC.